This T cell receptor (beta chain) was captured by sequencing in a study of cytomegalovirus exposure and HLA in healthy donors. This CDR3 is 12 amino acids long. Germline CDR1 is LNHDA and CDR2 is SQIVND (reference sequence). The germline V and J ends were trimmed by 6 bases and 2 bases, with 7 bases remaining between them. PCR involved 60 Vbeta and 13 Jbeta primers. Some clones are missing from TCRdb's copy, which holds only in-frame ones; the method was immunoSEQ multiplex PCR. The table includes over 100,000 clones, 80% detected once. The sequencing sample was made of PBMCs. V gene TRBV19 combines with J gene TRBJ1-2; D is uncertain. The source of this sequence is a man aged 25-45 years in good health and CMV-seronegative. The CDR3 DNA follows: TGTGCCAGTAGCAGGAACAACTATGGCTACACCTTC. Its protein is CASSRNNYGYTF.